This passage covers 9 T cell receptor beta chains from one sample sequenced in a study of T-cell memory formation after mild COVID-19. Each CDR3 protein gets one entry after TCRdb re-called the 5' RACE reads with MiXCR. Among hundreds of thousands of distinct CDR3 sequences listed, roughly 17% were seen once. Sequenced: PBMCs or a T cell subset sorted from them (not recorded which). These receptor sequences come from an adult woman who had mild COVID-19 (a few samples of this study predate the infection). Cell type and time point are not known.

V usage is TRBV5-1 and J usage is TRBJ2-3, with no clear D. CDR1 is SGHRS and CDR2 is YFSETQ in the germline V gene. The V and J ends lost 0 bases and 2 bases respectively, with 7 bases between them. The CDR3 sequence is 14 residues long. The CDR3 spells CASSLDVSTDTQYF. DNA for the CDR3: TGCGCCAGCAGCTTGGACGTATCCACAGATACGCAGTATTTT.

CDR3 sequence: CASSAVGQYPYGYTF. CDR3 coding DNA: TGTGCCAGCAGTGCCGTGGGACAGTACCCCTATGGCTACACCTTC. This chain joins TRBV6-5 and TRBJ1-2; TRBD1 matches 7 bases. V lost 5 bases and J lost 4; bases outside the gene matches: 10. Per the germline V gene, CDR1 is MNHEY and CDR2 is SVGAGI. The CDR3 has 15 residues.

This clonotype was seen more than once but under ten times. This chain connects TRBV6-5 to TRBJ2-7; perhaps D is TRBD1 or TRBD2 (5 bases each). Germline V CDR1 and CDR2: MNHEY, SVGAGI. The CDR3 contains 15 residues. V shed 0 bases and J shed 0 bases, with 9 bases lying between them. CDR3 residues: CASSYSSGLSYEQYF. CDR3 nucleotides: TGTGCCAGCAGTTACTCGTCGGGGCTCTCCTACGAGCAGTACTTC.

Only a few counts were recorded for this clonotype. CDR3 in DNA: TGCAGTGAGCAGGCAGGCTACAATGAGCAGTTCTTC. This codes for CSEQAGYNEQFF. This chain joins TRBV20-1 and TRBJ2-1; D is unresolved. The CDR3 runs 12 residues. Deletions cut 7 bases from V and 3 bases from J, with 10 bases between. The V gene's germline CDR1 is DFQATT and CDR2 SNEGSKA (reference sequence).

This clonotype was seen a handful of times. V gene TRBV11-3 combines with J gene TRBJ2-1; D is ambiguous. Looked up from germline, CDR1 is SGHNT and CDR2 is YENEEA. This CDR3 has 12 residues. Trimming removed 4 bases from V and 5 bases from J, with 6 bases in between. CDR3 sequence: CASSSKHNEQFF. The CDR3 region has the DNA TGTGCCAGCAGCTCAAAACACAATGAGCAGTTCTTC.

There are many counts of this clonotype. This sequence joins TRBV18 and TRBJ1-1, with D uncertain. The CDR3 runs to 13 residues. V lost 6 bases and J 2 bases, leaving 10 bases between the germline ends. The germline V gene encodes CDR1 KGHSH and CDR2 LQKENI. In DNA, the CDR3 is TGTGCCAGCTCTTGGACGGAAAACACTGAAGCTTTCTTT. Translation gives CASSWTENTEAFF.

This clonotype appeared a few times. This sequence joins TRBV5-1 and TRBJ2-3; D is perhaps TRBD1 (6 bases). V was pared by 4 bases and J by 0 bases, with 12 bases between. The CDR3 runs 15 residues. CDR1 is SGHRS and CDR2 is YFSETQ in the germline V gene. The CDR3 sequence is CASSTDGTSTDTQYF. CDR3 DNA: TGCGCCAGCAGCACAGACGGGACAAGCACAGATACGCAGTATTTT.

This clonotype occurred a few times. The chain links TRBV27 to TRBJ2-7; no clear D. The CDR3 spans 13 residues. V lost 5 bases, J lost 0 bases, and 8 bases lay in between. CDR1 MNHEY and CDR2 SMNVEV come from the germline V gene (reference sequence). Written as DNA, the CDR3 is TGTGCCAGCAGTCCCTCTTTCTCCTACGAGCAGTACTTC. The encoded protein is CASSPSFSYEQYF.

This clonotype was observed a handful of times. The chain is built from TRBV6-1 and TRBJ1-4; D remains unclear. The germline gives CDR1 MNHNS, CDR2 SASEGT. This CDR3 contains 14 residues. The V end lost 4 bases, the J end lost 7 bases, and 13 bases lay between the germline ends. CDR3 nucleotide sequence: TGTGCCAGCAGTGTTACGAAAGACGGTGAAAAACTGTTTTTT. Translation gives CASSVTKDGEKLFF.